Sequencing of this TCR beta chain was carried out in a study of cytomegalovirus exposure and HLA in healthy donors. Whole-study context: In an earlier analysis, 90 million to 130 million unique TCR beta sequences were found from 200 million or so T cells.

Notes on this clone: Its antigen is not known.

This PCR relied on a set of 60 Vbeta primers and 13 Jbeta primers. Sequenced by immunoSEQ multiplex PCR; TCRdb stores in-frame clones only, minus some. The table has approximately 120,000 clones, 60% to 85% seen once. Findings and caveats of the study: Accounts indicate the classifier identified cytomegalovirus status with strong specificity and sensitivity. Later analysis reportedly placed an Asian-associated ancestry cluster below the roughly 670-donor mean in N-insertions. In an earlier analysis, in 620 or so donors, most V segments appeared productive either ~87% or ~30% of the time.

The CDR3 has 16 amino acids. The junction had 9 bases not matched to a gene; V was cut back by 3 bases and J by 6 bases. Germline CDR1 SGHDT, CDR2 YYEEEE. The TCR originated in a female donor in good health and CMV-seronegative. This chain connects TRBV5-6 to TRBJ2-1; 10 nucleotides align to TRBD2. Input material: PBMCs. The CDR3 DNA follows: TGTGCCAGCAGCTCCCTAGCGGGAGACTTGGTCAATGAGCAGTTCTTC. As protein: CASSSLAGDLVNEQFF.